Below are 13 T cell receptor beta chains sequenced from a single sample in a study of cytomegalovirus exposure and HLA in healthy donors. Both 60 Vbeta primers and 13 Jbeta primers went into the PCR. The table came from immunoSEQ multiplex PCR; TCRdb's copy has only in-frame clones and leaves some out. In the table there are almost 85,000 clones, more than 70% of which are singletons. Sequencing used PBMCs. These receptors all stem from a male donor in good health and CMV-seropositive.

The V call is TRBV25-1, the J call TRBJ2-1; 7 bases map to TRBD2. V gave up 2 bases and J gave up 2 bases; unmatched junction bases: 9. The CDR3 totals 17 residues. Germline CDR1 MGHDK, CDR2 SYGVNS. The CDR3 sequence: CASSEGGGGSPYNEQFF. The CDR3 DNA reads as TGTGCCAGCAGTGAAGGCGGCGGCGGGAGCCCCTACAATGAGCAGTTCTTC. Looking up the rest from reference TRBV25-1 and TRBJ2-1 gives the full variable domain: EADIYQTPRYLVIGTGKKITLECSQTMGHDKMYWYQQDPGMELHLIHYSYGVNSTEKGDLSSESTVSRIRTEHFPLTLESARPSHTSQYLCASSEGGGGSPYNEQFFGPGTRLTVL.

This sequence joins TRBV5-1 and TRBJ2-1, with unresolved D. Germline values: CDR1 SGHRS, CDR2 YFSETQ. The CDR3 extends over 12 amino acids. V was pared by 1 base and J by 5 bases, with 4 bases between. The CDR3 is CASSLFNNEQFF. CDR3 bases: TGCGCCAGCAGCTTGTTTAACAATGAGCAGTTCTTC. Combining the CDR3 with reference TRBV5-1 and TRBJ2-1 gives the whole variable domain KAGVTQTPRYLIKTRGQQVTLSCSPISGHRSVSWYQQTPGQGLQFLFEYFSETQRNKGNFPGRFSGRQFSNSRSEMNVSTLELGDSALYLCASSLFNNEQFFGPGTRLTVL.

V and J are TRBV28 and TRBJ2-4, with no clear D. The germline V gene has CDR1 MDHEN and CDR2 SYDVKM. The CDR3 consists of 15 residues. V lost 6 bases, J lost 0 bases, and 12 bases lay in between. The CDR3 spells CASSPTSLAKNIQYF. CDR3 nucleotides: TGTGCCAGCAGCCCGACAAGTCTAGCCAAAAACATTCAGTACTTC.

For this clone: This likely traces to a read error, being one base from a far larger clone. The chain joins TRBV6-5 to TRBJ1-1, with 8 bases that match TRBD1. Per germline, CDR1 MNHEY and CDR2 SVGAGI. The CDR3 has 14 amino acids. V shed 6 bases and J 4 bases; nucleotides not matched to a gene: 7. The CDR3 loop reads CASSWDRSGTEAFF. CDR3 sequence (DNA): TGTGCCAGCAGCTGGGACAGGAGCGGCACTGAAGCTTTCTTT.

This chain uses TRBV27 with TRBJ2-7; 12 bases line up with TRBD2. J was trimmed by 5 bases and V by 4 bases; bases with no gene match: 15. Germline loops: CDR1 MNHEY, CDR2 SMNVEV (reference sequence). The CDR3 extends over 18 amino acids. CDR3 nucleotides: TGTGCCAGCAGTTCCCTGGGACTAGCGGGTCGAAAAGAGGACGAGCAGTACTTC. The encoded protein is CASSSLGLAGRKEDEQYF.

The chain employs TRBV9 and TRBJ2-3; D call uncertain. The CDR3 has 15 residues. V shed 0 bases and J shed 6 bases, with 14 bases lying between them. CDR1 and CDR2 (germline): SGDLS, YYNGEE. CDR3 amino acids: CASSVVSSMVDTQYF. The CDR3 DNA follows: TGTGCCAGCAGCGTAGTGAGTAGCATGGTTGATACGCAGTATTTT.

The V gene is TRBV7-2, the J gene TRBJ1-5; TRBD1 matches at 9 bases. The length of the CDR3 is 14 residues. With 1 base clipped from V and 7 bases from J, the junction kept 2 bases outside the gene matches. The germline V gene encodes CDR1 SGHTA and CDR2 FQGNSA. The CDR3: CASSLGQGGQPQHF. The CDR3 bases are TGTGCCAGCAGCTTAGGACAGGGGGGACAGCCCCAGCATTTT.

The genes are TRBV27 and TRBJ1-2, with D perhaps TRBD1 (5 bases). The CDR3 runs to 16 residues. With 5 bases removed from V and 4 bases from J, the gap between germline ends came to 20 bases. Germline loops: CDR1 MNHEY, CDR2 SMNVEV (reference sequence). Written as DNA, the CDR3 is TGTGCCAGCAGTGGAATGTATAGGGGAGGAGGCTATGGCTACACCTTC. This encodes CASSGMYRGGGYGYTF.

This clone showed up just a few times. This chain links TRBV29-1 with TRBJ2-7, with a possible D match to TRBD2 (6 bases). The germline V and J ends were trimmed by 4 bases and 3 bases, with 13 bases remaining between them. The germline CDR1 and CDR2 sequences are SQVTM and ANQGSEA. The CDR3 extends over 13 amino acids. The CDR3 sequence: CSVAAGNLYEQYF. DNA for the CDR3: TGCAGCGTTGCGGCGGGGAATCTCTACGAGCAGTACTTC.

CDR3 sequence reads: CASSQETSVSGELFF. For the CDR3, the DNA is TGTGCCAGCAGCCAGGAGACTAGCGTTTCCGGGGAGCTGTTTTTT. The chain recombines TRBV4-2 with TRBJ2-2; TRBD2 aligns across 8 bases. Trimming cost V 3 bases and J 6 bases; bases outside gene matches: 6. Germline values: CDR1 LGHNA, CDR2 YNFKEQ. The CDR3 covers 15 residues.

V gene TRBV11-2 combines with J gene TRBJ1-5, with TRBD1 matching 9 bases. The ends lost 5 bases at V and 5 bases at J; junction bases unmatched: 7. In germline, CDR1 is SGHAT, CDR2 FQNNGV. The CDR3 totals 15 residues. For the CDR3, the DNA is TGTGCCAGCAGCCCGGGGGACAGGGAATATCAGCCCCAGCATTTT. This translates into CASSPGDREYQPQHF.

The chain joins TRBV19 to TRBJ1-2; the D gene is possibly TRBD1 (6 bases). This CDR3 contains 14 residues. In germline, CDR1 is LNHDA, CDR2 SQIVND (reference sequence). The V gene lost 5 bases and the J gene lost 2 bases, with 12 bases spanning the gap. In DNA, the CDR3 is TGTGCCAGTAGTGCAGACCAGGGGAACTATGGCTACACCTTC. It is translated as CASSADQGNYGYTF. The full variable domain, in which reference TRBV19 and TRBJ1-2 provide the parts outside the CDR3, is DGGITQSPKYLFRKEGQNVTLSCEQNLNHDAMYWYRQDPGQGLRLIYYSQIVNDFQKGDIAEGYSVSREKKESFPLTVTSAQKNPTAFYLCASSADQGNYGYTFGSGTRLTVV.

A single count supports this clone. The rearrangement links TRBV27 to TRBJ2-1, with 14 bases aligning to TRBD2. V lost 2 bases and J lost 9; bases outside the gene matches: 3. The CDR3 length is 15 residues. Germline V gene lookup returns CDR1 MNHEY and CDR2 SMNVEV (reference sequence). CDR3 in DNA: TGTGCCAGCAGTTTAGGACTAGCGGGAGGTCGTGAGCAGTTCTTC. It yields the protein CASSLGLAGGREQFF.